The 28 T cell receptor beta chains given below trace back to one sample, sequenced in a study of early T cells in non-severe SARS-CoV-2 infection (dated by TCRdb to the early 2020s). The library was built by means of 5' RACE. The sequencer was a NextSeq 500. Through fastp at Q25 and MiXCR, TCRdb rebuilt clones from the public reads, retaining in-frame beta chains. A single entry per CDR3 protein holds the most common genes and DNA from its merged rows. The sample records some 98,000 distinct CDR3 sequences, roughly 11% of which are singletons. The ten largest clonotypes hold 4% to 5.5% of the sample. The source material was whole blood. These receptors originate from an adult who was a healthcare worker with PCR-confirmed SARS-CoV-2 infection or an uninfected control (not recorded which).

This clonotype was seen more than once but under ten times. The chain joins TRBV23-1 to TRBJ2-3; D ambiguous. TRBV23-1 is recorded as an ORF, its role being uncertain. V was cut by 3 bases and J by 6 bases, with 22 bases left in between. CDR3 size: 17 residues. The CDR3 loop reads CASSHNATLVPSDTQYF. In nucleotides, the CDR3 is TGCGCCAGCAGTCATAATGCAACTCTCGTTCCGTCGGATACGCAGTATTTT.

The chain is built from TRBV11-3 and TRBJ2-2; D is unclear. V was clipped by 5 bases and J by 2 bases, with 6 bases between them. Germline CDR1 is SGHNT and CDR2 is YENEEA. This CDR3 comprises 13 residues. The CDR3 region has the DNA TGTGCCAGCAGCCGCCTCAACACCGGGGAGCTGTTTTTT. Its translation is CASSRLNTGELFF.

Here the CDR3 reads CASSLDISAPYEQYF. In DNA form, the CDR3 reads TGTGCCAGCAGCCTCGATATCTCCGCCCCCTACGAGCAGTACTTC. The genes are TRBV7-2 and TRBJ2-7; D is unclear. The CDR3 contains 15 residues. V was clipped by 5 bases and J by 2 bases, with 16 bases between them. The germline V gene encodes CDR1 SGHTA and CDR2 FQGNSA.

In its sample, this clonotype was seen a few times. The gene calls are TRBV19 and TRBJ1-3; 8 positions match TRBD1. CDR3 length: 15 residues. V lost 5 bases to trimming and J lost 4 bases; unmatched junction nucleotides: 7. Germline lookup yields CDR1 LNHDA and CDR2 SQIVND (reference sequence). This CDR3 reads CASSPDRDAGNTIYF. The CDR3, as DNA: TGTGCCAGTAGTCCGGACAGGGACGCCGGAAACACCATATATTTT.

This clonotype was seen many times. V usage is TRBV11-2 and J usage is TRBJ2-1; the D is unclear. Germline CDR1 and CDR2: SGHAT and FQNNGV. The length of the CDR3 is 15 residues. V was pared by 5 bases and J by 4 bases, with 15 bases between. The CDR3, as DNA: TGTGCCAGCAGCCAGAGCGTCTCCGGGTACAATGAGCAGTTCTTC. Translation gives CASSQSVSGYNEQFF.

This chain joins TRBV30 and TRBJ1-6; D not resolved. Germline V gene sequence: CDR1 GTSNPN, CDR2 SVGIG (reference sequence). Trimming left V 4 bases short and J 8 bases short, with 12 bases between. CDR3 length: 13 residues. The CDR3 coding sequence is TGTGCCTGGACGGTAGTAGGAGATTCACCCCTCCACTTT. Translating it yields CAWTVVGDSPLHF.

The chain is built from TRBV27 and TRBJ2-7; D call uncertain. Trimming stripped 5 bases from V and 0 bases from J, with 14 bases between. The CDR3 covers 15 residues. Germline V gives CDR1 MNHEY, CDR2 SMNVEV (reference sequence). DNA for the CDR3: TGTGCCAGCAGTATACAAGTGGGTAGCTCCTACGAGCAGTACTTC. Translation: CASSIQVGSSYEQYF.

CDR3 DNA: TGTGCCAGCAGCCCCATGGCGGGGTCCTACAATGAGCAGTTCTTC. It codes for CASSPMAGSYNEQFF. V is TRBV7-2 and J is TRBJ2-1, with D perhaps TRBD2 (6 bases). This CDR3 comprises 15 residues. V was shortened by 5 bases and J by 1 base, with 12 bases between the two germline ends. Germline lookup yields CDR1 SGHTA and CDR2 FQGNSA. Supplemented by reference TRBV7-2 and TRBJ2-1, the full variable domain reads GAGVSQSPSNKVTEKGKDVELRCDPISGHTALYWYRQSLGQGLEFLIYFQGNSAPDKSGLPSDRFSAERTGGSVSTLTIQRTQQEDSAVYLCASSPMAGSYNEQFFGPGTRLTVL.

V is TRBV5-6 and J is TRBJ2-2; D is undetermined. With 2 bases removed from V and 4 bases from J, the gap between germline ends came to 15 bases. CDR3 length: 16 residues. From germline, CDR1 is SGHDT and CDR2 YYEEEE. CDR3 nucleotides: TGTGCCAGCAGCTTTTGGGAACGAGGTGTCACCGGGGAGCTGTTTTTT. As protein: CASSFWERGVTGELFF.

The CDR3 DNA sequence: TGTGCCAGCAGAACACTGCGATTGGAGCAGTACTTC. It specifies CASRTLRLEQYF. The V gene is TRBV6-4, the J gene TRBJ2-7; D gene ambiguous. V dropped 6 bases and J dropped 7 bases, with 13 bases sitting between them. Germline CDR1 and CDR2: MRHNA and SNTAGT. The CDR3 extends over 12 amino acids.

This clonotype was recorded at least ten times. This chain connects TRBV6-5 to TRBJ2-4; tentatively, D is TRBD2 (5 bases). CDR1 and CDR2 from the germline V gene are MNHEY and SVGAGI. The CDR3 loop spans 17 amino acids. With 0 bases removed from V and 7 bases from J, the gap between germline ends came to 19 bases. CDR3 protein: CASSYSRVPGVWNIQYF. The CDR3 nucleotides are TGTGCCAGCAGTTACTCGAGGGTCCCTGGGGTGTGGAACATTCAGTACTTC.

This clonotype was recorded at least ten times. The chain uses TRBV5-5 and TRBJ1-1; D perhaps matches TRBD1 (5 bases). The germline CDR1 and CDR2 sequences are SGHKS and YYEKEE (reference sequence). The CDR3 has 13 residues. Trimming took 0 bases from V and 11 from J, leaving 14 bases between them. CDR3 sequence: CASSLAEGLEAFF. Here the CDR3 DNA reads TGTGCCAGCAGCTTGGCCGAGGGGTTGGAGGCTTTCTTT.

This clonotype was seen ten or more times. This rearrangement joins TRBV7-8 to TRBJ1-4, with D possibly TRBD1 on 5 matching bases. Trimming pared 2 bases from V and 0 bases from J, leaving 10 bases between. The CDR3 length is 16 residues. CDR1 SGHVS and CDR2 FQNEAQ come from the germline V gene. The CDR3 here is CASSLRQTATNEKLFF. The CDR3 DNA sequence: TGTGCCAGCAGCTTACGACAGACAGCAACTAATGAAAAACTGTTTTTT.

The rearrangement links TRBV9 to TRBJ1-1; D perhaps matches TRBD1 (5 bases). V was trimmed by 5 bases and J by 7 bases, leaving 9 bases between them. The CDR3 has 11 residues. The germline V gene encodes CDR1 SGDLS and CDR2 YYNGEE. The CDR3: CASSRDSEAFF. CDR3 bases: TGTGCCAGCAGTAGAGACAGTGAAGCTTTCTTT.

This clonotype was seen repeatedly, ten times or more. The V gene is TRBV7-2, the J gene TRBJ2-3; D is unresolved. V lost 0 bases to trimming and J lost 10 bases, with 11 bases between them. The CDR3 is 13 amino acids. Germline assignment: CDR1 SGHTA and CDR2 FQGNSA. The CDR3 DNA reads TGTGCCAGCAGCTTAGCGATAGAATCAGCGCAGTATTTT. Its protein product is CASSLAIESAQYF.

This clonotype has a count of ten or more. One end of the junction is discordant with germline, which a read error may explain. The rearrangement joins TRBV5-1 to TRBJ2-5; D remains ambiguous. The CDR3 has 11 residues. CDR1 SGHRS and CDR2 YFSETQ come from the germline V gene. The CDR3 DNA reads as TGTGCCAGCAGCTTTCGAGAGACCCAGTACTTC. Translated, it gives CASSFRETQYF.

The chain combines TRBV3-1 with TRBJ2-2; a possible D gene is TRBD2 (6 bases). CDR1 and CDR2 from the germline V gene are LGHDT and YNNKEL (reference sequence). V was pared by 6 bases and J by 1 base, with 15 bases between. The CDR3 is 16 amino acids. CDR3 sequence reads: CASRPRLALNTGELFF. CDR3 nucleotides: TGTGCCAGCAGACCCCGCCTAGCGCTGAACACCGGGGAGCTGTTTTTT.

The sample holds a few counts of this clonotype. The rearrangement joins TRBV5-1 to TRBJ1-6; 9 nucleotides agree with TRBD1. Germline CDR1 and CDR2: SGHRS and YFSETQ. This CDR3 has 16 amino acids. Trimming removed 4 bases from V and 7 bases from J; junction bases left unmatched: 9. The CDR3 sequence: CASSPTRDRANSPLHF. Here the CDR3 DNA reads TGCGCCAGCAGCCCTACACGGGACAGGGCGAATTCACCCCTCCACTTT.

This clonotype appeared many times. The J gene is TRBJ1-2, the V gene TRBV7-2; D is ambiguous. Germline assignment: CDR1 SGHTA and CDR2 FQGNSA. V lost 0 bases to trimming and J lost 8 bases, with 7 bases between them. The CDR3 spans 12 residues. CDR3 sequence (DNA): TGTGCCAGCAGCTTAGCCCCCCGAGGCTACACCTTC. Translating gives CASSLAPRGYTF.

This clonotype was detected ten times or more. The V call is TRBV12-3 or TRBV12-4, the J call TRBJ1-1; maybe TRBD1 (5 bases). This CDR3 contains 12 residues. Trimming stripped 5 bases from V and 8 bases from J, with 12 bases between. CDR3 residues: CASSREGREAFF. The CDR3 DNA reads TGTGCCAGCAGTCGGGAGGGGCGGGAAGCTTTCTTT.

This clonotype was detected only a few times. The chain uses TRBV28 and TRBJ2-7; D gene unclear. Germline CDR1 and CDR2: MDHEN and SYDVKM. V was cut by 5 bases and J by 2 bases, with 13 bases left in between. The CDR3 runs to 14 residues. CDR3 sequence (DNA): TGTGCCAGCAGTCCCTCCCCCGAAACCTACGAGCAGTACTTC. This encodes CASSPSPETYEQYF.

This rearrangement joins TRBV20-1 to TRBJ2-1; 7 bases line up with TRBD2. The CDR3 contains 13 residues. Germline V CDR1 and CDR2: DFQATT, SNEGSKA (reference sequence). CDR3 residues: CSLIAGVLNEQFF. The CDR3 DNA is TGCAGCCTAATCGCGGGGGTTCTCAACGAGCAGTTCTTC.

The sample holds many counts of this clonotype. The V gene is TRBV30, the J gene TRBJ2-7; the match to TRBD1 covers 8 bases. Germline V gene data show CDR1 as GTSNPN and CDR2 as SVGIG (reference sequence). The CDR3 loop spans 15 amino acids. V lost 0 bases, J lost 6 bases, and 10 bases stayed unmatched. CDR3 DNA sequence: TGTGCCTGGAGTGTAACCCAGGGGGCGCGTTTCGAGCAGTACTTC. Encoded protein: CAWSVTQGARFEQYF.

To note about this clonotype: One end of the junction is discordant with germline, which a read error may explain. CDR3 loop: CSARSSYDTLF. The CDR3 DNA is TGCAGTGCTAGATCCTCTTATGACACGCTCTTC. V usage is TRBV20-1 and J usage is TRBJ2-4; no definite D call. Germline V gives CDR1 DFQATT, CDR2 SNEGSKA (reference sequence). The CDR3 covers 11 residues.

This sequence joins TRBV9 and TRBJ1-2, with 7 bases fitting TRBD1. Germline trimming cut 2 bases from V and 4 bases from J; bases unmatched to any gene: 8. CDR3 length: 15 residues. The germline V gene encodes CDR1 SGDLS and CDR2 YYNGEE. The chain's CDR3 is CASSVSGTALYGYTF. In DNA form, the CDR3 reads TGTGCCAGCAGCGTTTCCGGGACAGCTCTCTATGGCTACACCTTC.

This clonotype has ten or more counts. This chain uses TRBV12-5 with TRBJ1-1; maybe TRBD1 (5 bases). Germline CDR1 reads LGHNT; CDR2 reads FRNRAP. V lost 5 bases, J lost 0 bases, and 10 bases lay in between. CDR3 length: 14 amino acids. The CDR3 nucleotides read TGTGCTAGTGGTCCAGGAGGGGTGAACACTGAAGCTTTCTTT. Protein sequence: CASGPGGVNTEAFF.

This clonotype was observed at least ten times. The CDR3 coding sequence is TGTGCCAGCAGCTTCCGGACAGGGACAGAGACCCAGTACTTC. It codes for CASSFRTGTETQYF. The chain couples TRBV7-3 to TRBJ2-5; 8 bases are shared with TRBD1. V shed 3 bases and J 4 bases; nucleotides not matched to a gene: 4. Germline CDR1 and CDR2: SGHTA and FQGTGA. This CDR3 has 14 residues. The full variable domain, with the rest looked up from reference TRBV7-3 and TRBJ2-5, is GAGVSQTPSNKVTEKGKYVELRCDPISGHTALYWYRQSLGQGPEFLIYFQGTGAADDSGLPNDRFFAVRPEGSVSTLKIQRTERGDSAVYLCASSFRTGTETQYFGPGTRLLVL.

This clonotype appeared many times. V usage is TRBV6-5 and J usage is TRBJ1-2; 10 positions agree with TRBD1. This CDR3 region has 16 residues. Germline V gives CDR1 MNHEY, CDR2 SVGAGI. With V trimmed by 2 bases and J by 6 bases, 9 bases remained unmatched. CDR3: CASSYDGRDRGHGYTF. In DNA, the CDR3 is TGTGCCAGCAGTTACGACGGGCGGGACAGGGGTCATGGCTACACCTTC.